Listed below are T cell receptor beta chains from one sample, sequenced in a study of CD8 T cells in Susac syndrome. Each CDR3 protein is one row after TCRdb ran MiXCR on the immunoSEQ multiplex PCR reads. The sample carries around 71,000 distinct CDR3 sequences, over 90% recorded once. Sequencing was performed on CD4+ T cells from PBMCs. These receptor sequences come from a human donor with multiple sclerosis. Each CDR3 is given with its conserved first and last residue. A D gene is named only where the DNA matches it firmly. The size of a clone is reported for some rows only, either as once, few or many, or as a class for expanded clones.

cdr3_nt cdr3_aa v_call d_call clone_size cdr3_length j_call
TGTGCCAGCAGCTTGTTTCAGGGGAATGCTGAAGCTTTCTTT CASSLFQGNAEAFF TRBV7-2 . . 14 TRBJ1-1
TGTGCCAGCAGGCCTACAGGGGCGGTTGGAGCTTTCTTT CASRPTGAVGAFF TRBV6-5 TRBD1 . 13 TRBJ1-1
TGTGCCAGCAGGGTCCGGATGACTGGAGAGACCCAGTACTTC CASRVRMTGETQYF TRBV2 . . 14 TRBJ2-5
TGCAGTGCCGCCGGGACAGGGCGAGTTGGCACAGATACGCAGTATTTT CSAAGTGRVGTDTQYF TRBV20-1 TRBD1 . 16 TRBJ2-3
TGTGCCAGCAGCATCAGACAGGGCGGAGAGACCCAGTACTTC CASSIRQGGETQYF TRBV7-9 TRBD1 . 14 TRBJ2-5
TGTGCCACGGGCAGGGGGCTAAACAATGAGCAGTTCTTC CATGRGLNNEQFF TRBV10-3 TRBD1 . 13 TRBJ2-1
TGTGCCAGCACGGACAGGGAGGGCTACACCTTC CASTDREGYTF TRBV6-5 TRBD1 . 11 TRBJ1-2
TGTGCCACCAGTGATTTGCAGGGACGGAGAAAGTCTAGCACAGATACGCAGTATTTT CATSDLQGRRKSSTDTQYF TRBV24-1 . . 19 TRBJ2-3
TGTGCCAGCAGCCCTCGAGGCGCGATAAGGGACAGGGGGACCTACGAGCAGTACTTC CASSPRGAIRDRGTYEQYF TRBV21-1 . . 19 TRBJ2-7
TGTGCCAGCAGGACAGGGGTGGTTGAGACCCAGTACTTC CASRTGVVETQYF TRBV12-3/TRBV12-4 TRBD1 . 13 TRBJ2-5
TGTGCCACCTTAGACAGCTACAATGAGCAGTTCTTC CATLDSYNEQFF TRBV24-1 . . 12 TRBJ2-1
TGTGCCAGCAGCCCGTGGGTCAGGGCGTCCAACTATGGCTACACCTTC CASSPWVRASNYGYTF TRBV6-2/TRBV6-3 . . 16 TRBJ1-2
TGCGCCAGCAGCTTGGGTGCAGGGGGAAGGCTAGAGACCCAGTACTTC CASSLGAGGRLETQYF TRBV5-1 TRBD1 . 16 TRBJ2-5
TGTGCCAGCAGTTTGCAGACAGTTAGCAATCAGCCCCAGCATTTT CASSLQTVSNQPQHF TRBV12-3/TRBV12-4 . . 15 TRBJ1-5
TGCAGTGCCTCCAGCGGGGGGCCAGAGCAGTACTTC CSASSGGPEQYF TRBV20-1 TRBD2 once 12 TRBJ2-7
TGTGCCATCAGTGAGGGACAGACTAGCAATCAGCCCCAGCATTTT CAISEGQTSNQPQHF TRBV10-3 . . 15 TRBJ1-5
TGTGCCAGCAGTCGGGGGGGCATTGAGCAGTTCTTC CASSRGGIEQFF TRBV25-1 TRBD2 . 12 TRBJ2-1
TGTGCCAGCAGCCAAGATCCCCAGGGAGGCTCACCCCTCCACTTT CASSQDPQGGSPLHF TRBV3-1 . . 15 TRBJ1-6
TGTGCCAGCAGCCAAGATTTGGCAGGGTACACTGAAGCTTTCTTT CASSQDLAGYTEAFF TRBV3-1 . . 15 TRBJ1-1
TGTGCCAGCAGTGAGGACGGGGGTAGCACAGATACGCAGTATTTT CASSEDGGSTDTQYF TRBV12-3/TRBV12-4 . . 15 TRBJ2-3
TGCAGCGCTGTGACTTCCTCCGAGACCCAGTACTTC CSAVTSSETQYF TRBV29-1 . . 12 TRBJ2-5
TGTGCCAGCCGATTTAGCGGGGGATTAGAGACCCAGTACTTC CASRFSGGLETQYF TRBV7-8 TRBD2 . 14 TRBJ2-5
TGTGCCAGCAGTCCCCCCCCGGGACCCGAGGGCAATCAGCCCCAGCATTTT CASSPPPGPEGNQPQHF TRBV2 . . 17 TRBJ1-5
TGTGCCAGCAGCTTAGCGGGGGGTCGAAACCAAGAGACCCAGTACTTC CASSLAGGRNQETQYF TRBV7-9 . . 16 TRBJ2-5
TGTGCCAGCAGTTTCGGCAGTTCTAACTATGGCTACACCTTC CASSFGSSNYGYTF TRBV12-3/TRBV12-4 . . 14 TRBJ1-2
TGCAGTGGGATCCCGGGCGGATCTTACAATGAGCAGTTCTTC CSGIPGGSYNEQFF TRBV20-1 . . 14 TRBJ2-1
TGCAGTGCTCGGACGGTAGTTGCCTACGAGCAGTACTTC CSARTVVAYEQYF TRBV20-1 . . 13 TRBJ2-7
TGTGCCAGCACCCCTCGGACCCCTACGCAGTATTTT CASTPRTPTQYF TRBV2 . . 12 TRBJ2-3
TGTGCCAGCAGTCTAGCGTTCGGGGAGCTGTTTTTT CASSLAFGELFF TRBV6-6 . . 12 TRBJ2-2
TGCAGCGTTACAGGGGGTGGAAGCTCCTACGAGCAGTACTTC CSVTGGGSSYEQYF TRBV29-1 TRBD1 . 14 TRBJ2-7
TGTGCCATCAGGGAAACAGGGGAGAACACTGAAGCTTTCTTT CAIRETGENTEAFF TRBV10-3 TRBD1 . 14 TRBJ1-1
TGTGCCAGCAGTGAACCGGGGGAAACCACAGATACGCAGTATTTT CASSEPGETTDTQYF TRBV25-1 . . 15 TRBJ2-3
TGTGCCAGCACCCCTGGCGGGGGCCACCAAGAGACCCAGTACTTC CASTPGGGHQETQYF TRBV6-2/TRBV6-3 . . 15 TRBJ2-5
TGTGCCAGCAGAGCCCCAAGGGACACCGGGGAGCTGTTTTTT CASRAPRDTGELFF TRBV12-3/TRBV12-4 . . 14 TRBJ2-2
TGTGCCAGCAGTTTAGCGGCAGGGAGGCGGACTGAAGCTTTCTTT CASSLAAGRRTEAFF TRBV12-3/TRBV12-4 . . 15 TRBJ1-1
TGTGCCAGCACCGGACAGGGTAACACTGAAGCTTTCTTT CASTGQGNTEAFF TRBV11-3 TRBD1 . 13 TRBJ1-1
TGCGCCAGCAGCTTGGGGCAGGGTGGTGGTGAGACCCAGTACTTC CASSLGQGGGETQYF TRBV5-1 . once 15 TRBJ2-5
TGTGCCAGCAGTTACTCCACCGGGGATGGGATAAGCAATCAGCCCCAGCATTTT CASSYSTGDGISNQPQHF TRBV6-5 . . 18 TRBJ1-5
TGTGCCAGCAGCATCTACCGCACAGATACGCAGTATTTT CASSIYRTDTQYF TRBV5-8 . . 13 TRBJ2-3
TGCGCCAGCAGCACAATGATCGGTGGTGAAAAACTGTTTTTT CASSTMIGGEKLFF TRBV4-3 . . 14 TRBJ1-4
TGTGCCAGCAGACCGGGACTGGCCTTCAATGAGCAGTTCTTC CASRPGLAFNEQFF TRBV6-2/TRBV6-3 . . 14 TRBJ2-1
TGCAGTGCTCCACCCCCTTGGGGCAGCCTGAGGCCTGAAGCTTTCTTT CSAPPPWGSLRPEAFF TRBV20-1 . . 16 TRBJ1-1
TGTGCCAGCAGCCAAGATCGGGGGCATGAGCAGTTCTTC CASSQDRGHEQFF TRBV3-1 . . 13 TRBJ2-1
TGTGCCAGCAGCGGTTGGACTAGCGGCGGTCAAGAGACCCAGTACTTC CASSGWTSGGQETQYF TRBV5-6 TRBD2 once 16 TRBJ2-5
TGTGCCAGCAGCGAGGGTCCCAAAGGGACAGATAATTCACCCCTCCACTTT CASSEGPKGTDNSPLHF TRBV9 TRBD1 . 17 TRBJ1-6
TGCAGCGTGGGAACAGGGGATGAGACCCAGTACTTC CSVGTGDETQYF TRBV29-1 TRBD1 few 12 TRBJ2-5
TGCAGTGCGCCGACAGAGTACCAAGAGACCCAGTACTTC CSAPTEYQETQYF TRBV20-1 . . 13 TRBJ2-5